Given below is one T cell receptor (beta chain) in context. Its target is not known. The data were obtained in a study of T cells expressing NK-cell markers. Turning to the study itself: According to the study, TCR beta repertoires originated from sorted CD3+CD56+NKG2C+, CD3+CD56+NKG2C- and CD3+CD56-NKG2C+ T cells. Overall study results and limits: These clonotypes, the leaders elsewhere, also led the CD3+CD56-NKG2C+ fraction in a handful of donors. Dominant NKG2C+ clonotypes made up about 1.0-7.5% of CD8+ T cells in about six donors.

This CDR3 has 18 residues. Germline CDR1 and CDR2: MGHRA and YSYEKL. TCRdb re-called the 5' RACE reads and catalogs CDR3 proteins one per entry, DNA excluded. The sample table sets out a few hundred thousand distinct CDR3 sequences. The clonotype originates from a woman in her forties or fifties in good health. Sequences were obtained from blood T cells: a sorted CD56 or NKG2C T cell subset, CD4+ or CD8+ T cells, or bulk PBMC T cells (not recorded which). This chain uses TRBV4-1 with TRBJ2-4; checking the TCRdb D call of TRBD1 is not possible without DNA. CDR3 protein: CASSPWRGAGEVKNIQYF.